This TCR beta chain was sequenced in a study of long-term antiretroviral therapy in people with HIV. Study-wide results and limits: Diversity rose after ART but stayed below transplant donor controls. Every time point showed a repertoire led by clones expanded before ART.

Running of the v3.0 immunoSEQ assay took place at survey level. Libraries were prepared by immunoSEQ multiplex PCR; TCRdb keeps only in-frame clonotypes and omits some of them. The sample has tens of thousands of clones; more than 70% are singletons. This clone qualifies as medium-sized (0.01 to 0.1%). Its target is not known. J was trimmed by 8 bases and V by 7 bases; bases with no gene match: 14. Germline loops: CDR1 SNHLY, CDR2 FYNNEI. There are 15 residues in the CDR3. The chain recombines TRBV2 with TRBJ1-5; TRBD1 matches at 7 bases. This sequence was found in a woman between 25 and 40 years old with HIV. Sequenced material: unsorted PBMCs, taken 0.8 years after starting antiretroviral therapy. This CDR3 reads CASTWMAGGNEPQHF. The CDR3 nucleotides read TGTGCCAGCACCTGGATGGCAGGGGGGAATGAGCCCCAGCATTTT.